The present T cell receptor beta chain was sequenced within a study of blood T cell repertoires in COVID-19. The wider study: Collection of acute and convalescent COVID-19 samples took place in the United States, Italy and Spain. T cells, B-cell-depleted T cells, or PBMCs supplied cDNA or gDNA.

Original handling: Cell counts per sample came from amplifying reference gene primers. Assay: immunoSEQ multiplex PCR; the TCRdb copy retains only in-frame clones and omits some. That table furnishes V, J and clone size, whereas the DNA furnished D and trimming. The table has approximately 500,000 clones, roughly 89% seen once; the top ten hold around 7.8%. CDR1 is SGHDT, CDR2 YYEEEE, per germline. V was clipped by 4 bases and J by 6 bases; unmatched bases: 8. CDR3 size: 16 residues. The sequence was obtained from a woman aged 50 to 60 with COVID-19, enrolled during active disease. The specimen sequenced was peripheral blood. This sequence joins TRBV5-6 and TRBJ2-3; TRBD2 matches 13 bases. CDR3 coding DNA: TGTGCCAGCAGCCCCCTCGGACTAGCGGGGGTGGATACGCAGTATTTT. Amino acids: CASSPLGLAGVDTQYF. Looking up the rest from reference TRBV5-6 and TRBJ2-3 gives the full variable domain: DAGVTQSPTHLIKTRGQQVTLRCSPKSGHDTVSWYQQALGQGPQFIFQYYEEEERQRGNFPDRFSGHQFPNYSSELNVNALLLGDSALYLCASSPLGLAGVDTQYFGPGTRLTVL.